The rows below give T cell receptor beta chains drawn from one sample of a study of technical replicates of blood from several donors. This table comes from immunoSEQ multiplex PCR, and its TCRdb copy is limited to in-frame clones, with some not included. This table has fewer than 70,000 clones, less than 95% appearing once. The sequenced sample consisted of T cells isolated from PBMCs. Receptor source: a human donor in good health. Each CDR3 is given with its conserved first and last residue. The D gene is left open where the match is weak. Expanded clones get a size class; other rows say once, few or many, or leave the size out.

v_call: TRBV10-3; clone_size: .; d_call: TRBD1; j_call: TRBJ1-1; cdr3_length: 13; cdr3_aa: CAISESRDRGAFF; cdr3_nt: TGTGCCATCAGTGAGTCTCGTGACAGGGGGGCTTTCTTT
v_call: TRBV7-8; clone_size: .; d_call: .; j_call: TRBJ1-2; cdr3_length: 13; cdr3_aa: CASSLGWGHGYTF; cdr3_nt: TGTGCCAGCAGCTTAGGATGGGGCCATGGCTACACCTTC
v_call: TRBV7-8; clone_size: .; d_call: .; j_call: TRBJ2-7; cdr3_length: 15; cdr3_aa: CASSLAPWDFHEQYF; cdr3_nt: TGTGCCAGCAGCTTAGCGCCCTGGGACTTCCACGAGCAGTACTTC
v_call: TRBV28; clone_size: .; d_call: TRBD1; j_call: TRBJ2-7; cdr3_length: 14; cdr3_aa: CASSLLDRGGEQYF; cdr3_nt: TGTGCCAGCAGTTTATTGGACAGGGGAGGGGAGCAGTACTTC
v_call: TRBV5-1; clone_size: .; d_call: .; j_call: TRBJ1-2; cdr3_length: 15; cdr3_aa: CASSNLVDSGYGYTF; cdr3_nt: TGCGCCAGCAGTAACCTAGTGGACAGTGGCTATGGCTACACCTTC
v_call: TRBV6-6; clone_size: .; d_call: .; j_call: TRBJ2-6; cdr3_length: 16; cdr3_aa: CASTPQGVQGANVLTF; cdr3_nt: TGTGCCAGCACCCCACAGGGAGTGCAGGGGGCCAACGTCCTGACTTTC
v_call: TRBV5-1; clone_size: .; d_call: TRBD2; j_call: TRBJ2-3; cdr3_length: 15; cdr3_aa: CASSFSGGAPDTQYF; cdr3_nt: TGCGCCAGCAGCTTCAGCGGGGGGGCCCCAGATACGCAGTATTTT
v_call: TRBV7-6; clone_size: once; d_call: .; j_call: TRBJ1-1; cdr3_length: 15; cdr3_aa: CASSLDPGRYTEAFF; cdr3_nt: TGTGCCAGCAGCTTAGATCCGGGTCGGTACACTGAAGCTTTCTTT
v_call: TRBV28; clone_size: .; d_call: TRBD2; j_call: TRBJ2-1; cdr3_length: 14; cdr3_aa: CASNRAGDYNEQFF; cdr3_nt: TGTGCCAGCAATCGAGCGGGGGACTACAATGAGCAGTTCTTC
v_call: TRBV11-3; clone_size: once; d_call: .; j_call: TRBJ1-1; cdr3_length: 13; cdr3_aa: CASSPGGSTEAFF; cdr3_nt: TGTGCCAGCAGCCCGGGGGGTAGTACTGAAGCTTTCTTT
v_call: TRBV7-6; clone_size: .; d_call: TRBD2; j_call: TRBJ2-7; cdr3_length: 15; cdr3_aa: CASSWEGGSSYEQYF; cdr3_nt: TGTGCCAGCAGCTGGGAGGGTGGAAGCTCCTACGAGCAGTACTTC
v_call: TRBV15; clone_size: .; d_call: .; j_call: TRBJ2-7; cdr3_length: 15; cdr3_aa: CATSRGSQGMNEQYF; cdr3_nt: TGTGCCACCAGCAGGGGAAGCCAGGGGATGAACGAGCAGTACTTC
v_call: TRBV20-1; clone_size: .; d_call: TRBD1; j_call: TRBJ1-1; cdr3_length: 10; cdr3_aa: CSAGQGAAFF; cdr3_nt: TGCAGTGCTGGACAGGGTGCAGCTTTCTTT
v_call: TRBV18; clone_size: .; d_call: .; j_call: TRBJ1-1; cdr3_length: 13; cdr3_aa: CASSQTGNTEAFF; cdr3_nt: TGTGCCAGCTCCCAAACAGGGAACACTGAAGCTTTCTTT
v_call: TRBV9; clone_size: .; d_call: .; j_call: TRBJ2-2; cdr3_length: 13; cdr3_aa: CASSVQNTGELFF; cdr3_nt: TGTGCCAGCAGCGTCCAAAACACCGGGGAGCTGTTTTTT
v_call: TRBV7-9; clone_size: .; d_call: TRBD2; j_call: TRBJ2-3; cdr3_length: 17; cdr3_aa: CASSFSSRTSDTDTQYF; cdr3_nt: TGTGCCAGCAGCTTCTCCTCTAGGACTAGCGACACAGATACGCAGTATTTT
v_call: TRBV28; clone_size: .; d_call: TRBD2; j_call: TRBJ2-1; cdr3_length: 13; cdr3_aa: CASSYQAGGLTVF; cdr3_nt: TGTGCCAGCAGTTACCAAGCGGGAGGGCTTACGGTCTTC
v_call: TRBV5-1; clone_size: .; d_call: .; j_call: TRBJ2-5; cdr3_length: 13; cdr3_aa: CASSLQGWETQYF; cdr3_nt: TGCGCCAGCAGCTTACAGGGCTGGGAGACCCAGTACTTC
v_call: TRBV15; clone_size: .; d_call: .; j_call: TRBJ1-5; cdr3_length: 16; cdr3_aa: CATSRDLRGSDQPQHF; cdr3_nt: TGTGCCACCAGCAGAGATCTTCGAGGGAGCGATCAGCCCCAGCATTTT
v_call: TRBV28; clone_size: .; d_call: TRBD2; j_call: TRBJ2-7; cdr3_length: 15; cdr3_aa: CASSRGGASGYEQYF; cdr3_nt: TGTGCCAGCAGCCGGGGCGGGGCTAGCGGTTACGAGCAGTACTTC
v_call: TRBV5-5; clone_size: .; d_call: .; j_call: TRBJ2-7; cdr3_length: 13; cdr3_aa: CASSLAGSYEQYF; cdr3_nt: TGTGCCAGCAGCTTGGCAGGCTCCTACGAGCAGTACTTC
v_call: TRBV5-4; clone_size: .; d_call: .; j_call: TRBJ2-1; cdr3_length: 15; cdr3_aa: CASSRPSGPNNEQFF; cdr3_nt: TGTGCCAGCAGCCGCCCCTCGGGTCCTAACAATGAGCAGTTCTTC